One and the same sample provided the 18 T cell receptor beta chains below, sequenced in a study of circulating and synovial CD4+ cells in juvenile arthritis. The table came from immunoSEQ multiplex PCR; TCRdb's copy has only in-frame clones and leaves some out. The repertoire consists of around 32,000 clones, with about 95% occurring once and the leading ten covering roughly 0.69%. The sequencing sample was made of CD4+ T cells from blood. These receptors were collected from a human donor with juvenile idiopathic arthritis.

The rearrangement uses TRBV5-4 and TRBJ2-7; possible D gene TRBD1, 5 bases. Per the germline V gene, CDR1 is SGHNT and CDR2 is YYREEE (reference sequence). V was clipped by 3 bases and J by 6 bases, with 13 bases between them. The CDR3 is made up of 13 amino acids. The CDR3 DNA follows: TGTGCCAGCAGCTCCGTAAGGGGTGGCGAGCAGTACTTC. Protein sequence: CASSSVRGGEQYF.

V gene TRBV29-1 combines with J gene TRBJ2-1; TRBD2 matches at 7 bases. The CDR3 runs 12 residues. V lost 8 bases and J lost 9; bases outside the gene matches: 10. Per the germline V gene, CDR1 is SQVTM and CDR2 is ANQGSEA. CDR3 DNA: TGCAGCTCCTCGCGGGAGATGGGTGAGCAGTTCTTC. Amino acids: CSSSREMGEQFF.

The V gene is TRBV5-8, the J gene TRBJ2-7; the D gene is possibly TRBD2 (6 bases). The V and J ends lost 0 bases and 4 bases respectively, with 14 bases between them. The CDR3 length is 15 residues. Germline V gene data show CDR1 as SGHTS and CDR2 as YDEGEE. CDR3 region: CASSLGSGGRYEQYF. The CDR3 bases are TGTGCCAGCAGCTTGGGATCAGGAGGGCGGTACGAGCAGTACTTC. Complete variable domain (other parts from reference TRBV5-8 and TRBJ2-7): EAGVTQSPTHLIKTRGQQATLRCSPISGHTSVYWYQQALGLGLQFLLWYDEGEERNRGNFPPRFSGRQFPNYSSELNVNALELEDSALYLCASSLGSGGRYEQYFGPGTRLTVT.

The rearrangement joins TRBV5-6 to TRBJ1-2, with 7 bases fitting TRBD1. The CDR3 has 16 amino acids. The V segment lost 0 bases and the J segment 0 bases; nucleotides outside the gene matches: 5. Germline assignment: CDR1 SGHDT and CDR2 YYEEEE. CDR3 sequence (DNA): TGTGCCAGCAGCTTGGGGGGGACAGTCGCTAACTATGGCTACACCTTC. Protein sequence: CASSLGGTVANYGYTF. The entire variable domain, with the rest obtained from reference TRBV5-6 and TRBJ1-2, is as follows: DAGVTQSPTHLIKTRGQQVTLRCSPKSGHDTVSWYQQALGQGPQFIFQYYEEEERQRGNFPDRFSGHQFPNYSSELNVNALLLGDSALYLCASSLGGTVANYGYTFGSGTRLTVV.

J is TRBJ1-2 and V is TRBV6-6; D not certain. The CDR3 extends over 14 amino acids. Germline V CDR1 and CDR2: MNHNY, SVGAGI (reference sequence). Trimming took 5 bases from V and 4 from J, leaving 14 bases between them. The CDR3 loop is CASSVEGSLYGYTF. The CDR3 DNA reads TGTGCCAGCAGTGTGGAGGGCTCCCTCTATGGCTACACCTTC.

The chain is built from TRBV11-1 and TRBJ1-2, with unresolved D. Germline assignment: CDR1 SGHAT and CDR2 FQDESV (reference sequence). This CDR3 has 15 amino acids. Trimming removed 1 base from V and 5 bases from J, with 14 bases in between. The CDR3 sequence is CASSLDGGFRYGYTF. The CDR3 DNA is TGTGCCAGCAGCTTAGATGGAGGCTTCCGGTATGGCTACACCTTC.

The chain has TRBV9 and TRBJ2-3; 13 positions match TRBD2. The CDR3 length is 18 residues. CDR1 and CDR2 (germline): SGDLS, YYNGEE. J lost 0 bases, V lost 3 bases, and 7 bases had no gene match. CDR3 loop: CASSAGTSGTTSTDTQYF. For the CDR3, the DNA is TGTGCCAGCAGCGCCGGGACTAGCGGGACAACTAGCACAGATACGCAGTATTTT.

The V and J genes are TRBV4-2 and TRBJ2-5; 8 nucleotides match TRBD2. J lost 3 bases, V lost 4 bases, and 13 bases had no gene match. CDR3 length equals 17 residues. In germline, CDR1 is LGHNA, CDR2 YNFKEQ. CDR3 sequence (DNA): TGTGCCAGCAGCCCCAATACGGGACTAGGTTCTGAAGAGACCCAGTACTTC. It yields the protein CASSPNTGLGSEETQYF.

The DNA of the CDR3 is TGTGCCAGTAGTATTGGATTGTACGGACTCCAAGCTACCGGGGAGCTGTTTTTT. It translates to CASSIGLYGLQATGELFF. The chain has TRBV19 and TRBJ2-2, with a possible D match to TRBD2 (5 bases). V was clipped by 3 bases and J by 5 bases, with 22 bases between them. Germline CDR1 LNHDA, CDR2 SQIVND (reference sequence). The CDR3 runs to 18 residues.

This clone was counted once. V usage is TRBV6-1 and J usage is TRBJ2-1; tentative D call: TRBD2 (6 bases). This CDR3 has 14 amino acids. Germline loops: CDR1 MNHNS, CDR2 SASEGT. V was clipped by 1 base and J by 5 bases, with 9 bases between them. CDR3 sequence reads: CASSEGGTDNEQFF. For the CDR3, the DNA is TGTGCCAGCAGTGAAGGCGGGACCGACAATGAGCAGTTCTTC.

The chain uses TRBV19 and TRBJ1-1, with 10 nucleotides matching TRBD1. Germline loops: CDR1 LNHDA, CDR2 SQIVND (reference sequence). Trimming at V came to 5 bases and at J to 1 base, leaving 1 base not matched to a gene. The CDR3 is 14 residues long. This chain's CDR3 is CASSWDRGNTEAFF. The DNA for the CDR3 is TGTGCCAGTAGTTGGGACAGGGGGAACACTGAAGCTTTCTTT.

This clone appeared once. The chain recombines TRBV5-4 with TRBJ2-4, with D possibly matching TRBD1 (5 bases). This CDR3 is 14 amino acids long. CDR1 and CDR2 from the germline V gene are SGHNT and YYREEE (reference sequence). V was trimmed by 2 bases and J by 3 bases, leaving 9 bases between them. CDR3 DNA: TGTGCCAGCAGCTTCGACAGTAGCAAAAACATTCAGTACTTC. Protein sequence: CASSFDSSKNIQYF. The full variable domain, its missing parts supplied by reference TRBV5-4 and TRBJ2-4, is ETGVTQSPTHLIKTRGQQVTLRCSSQSGHNTVSWYQQALGQGPQFIFQYYREEENGRGNFPPRFSGLQFPNYSSELNVNALELDDSALYLCASSFDSSKNIQYFGAGTRLSVL.

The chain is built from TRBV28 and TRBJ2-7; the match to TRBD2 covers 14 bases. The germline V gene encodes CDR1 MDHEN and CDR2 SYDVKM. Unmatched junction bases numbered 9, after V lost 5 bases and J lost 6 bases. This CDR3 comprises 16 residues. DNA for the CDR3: TGTGCCAGCAGTCCCCCGACTAGCGGGAGGGCAGGCGAGCAGTACTTC. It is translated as CASSPPTSGRAGEQYF.

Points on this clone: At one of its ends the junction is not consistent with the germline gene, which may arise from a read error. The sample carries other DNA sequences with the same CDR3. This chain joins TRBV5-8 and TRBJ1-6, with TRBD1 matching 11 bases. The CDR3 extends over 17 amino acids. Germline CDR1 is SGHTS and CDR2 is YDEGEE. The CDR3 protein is CASSGTGGPSYNSPLHF. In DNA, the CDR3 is TGTGCCAGCAGCGGGACAGGGGGACCTTCCTATAATTCCCCCCTCCACTTT.

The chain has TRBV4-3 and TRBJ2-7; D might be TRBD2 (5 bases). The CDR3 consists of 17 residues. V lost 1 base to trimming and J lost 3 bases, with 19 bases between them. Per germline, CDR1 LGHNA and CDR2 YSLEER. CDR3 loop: CASSQGADAGGRYEQYF. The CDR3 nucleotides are TGCGCCAGCAGCCAAGGGGCCGACGCAGGAGGACGCTACGAGCAGTACTTC.

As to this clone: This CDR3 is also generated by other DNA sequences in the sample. CDR3: CASSVDSQGIARSPLHF. Here the CDR3 DNA reads TGTGCCAGCAGCGTAGATTCCCAGGGGATCGCCCGATCCCCCCTCCACTTT. The rearrangement joins TRBV9 to TRBJ1-6; D perhaps matches TRBD1 (6 bases). V lost 0 bases and J 13 bases, leaving 23 bases between the germline ends. The CDR3 totals 17 residues. Germline V CDR1 and CDR2: SGDLS, YYNGEE.

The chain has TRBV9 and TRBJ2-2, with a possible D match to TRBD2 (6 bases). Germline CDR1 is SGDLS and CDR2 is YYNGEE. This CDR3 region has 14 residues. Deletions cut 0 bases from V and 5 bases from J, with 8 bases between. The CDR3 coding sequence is TGTGCCAGCAGCGTAGCGGCGGGAACCGGGGAGCTGTTTTTT. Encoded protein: CASSVAAGTGELFF.

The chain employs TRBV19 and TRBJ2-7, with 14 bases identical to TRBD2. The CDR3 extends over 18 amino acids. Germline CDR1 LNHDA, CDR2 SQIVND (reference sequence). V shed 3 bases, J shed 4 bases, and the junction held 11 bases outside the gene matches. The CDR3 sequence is CASSIGGLAGGSGYEQYF. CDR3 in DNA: TGTGCCAGTAGTATCGGCGGACTAGCGGGAGGATCGGGTTACGAGCAGTACTTC.